A selection of T cell receptor beta chains follows, all from one sample in a study of technical replicates of blood from several donors. TCRdb's table, derived via immunoSEQ multiplex PCR, lists solely in-frame clones and lacks some. Among approximately 73,000 clones listed, around 93% were seen once. Sequencing used T cells isolated from PBMCs. The source of these receptors is a human donor in good health. Each CDR3 is given with its conserved first and last residue. D genes are given only for firm matches. Clone size, where shown, is once, few, many, or a class for clones that have expanded.

>-|TRBJ1-3|TRBV6-5|14|-
CASSYSRGGDTIYF
TGTGCCAGCAGTTACTCGAGGGGAGGAGACACCATATATTTT
>-|TRBJ2-2|TRBV25-1|14|-
CASSVAGETGELFF
TGTGCCAGCAGTGTGGCCGGGGAGACCGGGGAGCTGTTTTTT
>TRBD2|TRBJ2-7|TRBV30|13|-
CAWPQTSGYEQYF
TGTGCCTGGCCACAGACTAGCGGCTACGAGCAGTACTTC
>-|TRBJ2-7|TRBV5-1|14|-
CASSLERVTYEQYF
TGCGCCAGCAGCTTGGAGCGGGTGACCTACGAGCAGTACTTC
>-|TRBJ2-3|TRBV7-3|13|-
CASSLSGTDTQYF
TGTGCCAGCAGCTTATCGGGGACAGATACGCAGTATTTT
>TRBD2|TRBJ2-7|TRBV5-4|16|-
CASSSASGTSHYEQYF
TGTGCCAGCAGCTCCGCTAGCGGTACCTCACACTACGAGCAGTACTTC
>-|TRBJ1-5|TRBV30|12|few
CAWSEEYQPQHF
TGTGCCTGGAGTGAAGAGTATCAGCCCCAGCATTTT
>TRBD2|TRBJ2-1|TRBV6-5|12|once
CASSSGGLEQFF
TGTGCCAGCAGTTCTGGGGGACTAGAGCAGTTCTTC
>TRBD2|TRBJ2-3|TRBV28|16|-
CASSSPTSGRVYTQYF
TGTGCCAGCAGTTCGCCCACTAGCGGGAGAGTATATACGCAGTATTTT
>TRBD1|TRBJ1-2|TRBV11-2|16|-
CASSSGQGAGVGGYTF
TGTGCCAGCAGCTCAGGACAGGGGGCTGGTGTCGGTGGCTACACCTTC
>TRBD1|TRBJ2-6|TRBV2|16|-
CASRGQDFSGANVLTF
TGTGCCAGCAGAGGACAGGATTTCTCTGGGGCCAACGTCCTGACTTTC
>-|TRBJ2-1|TRBV5-4|13|-
CASSLPGYNEQFF
TGTGCCAGCAGCTTGCCCGGGTACAATGAGCAGTTCTTC
>-|TRBJ2-3|TRBV30|13|-
CAWTGYSTDTQYF
TGTGCCTGGACGGGGTATAGCACAGATACGCAGTATTTT
>TRBD2|TRBJ2-7|TRBV6-5|15|-
CASSTGGGPIYEQYF
TGTGCCAGCAGTACCGGGGGGGGACCTATCTACGAGCAGTACTTC
>-|TRBJ1-1|TRBV10-3|13|-
CAISTQMNTEAFF
TGTGCCATCAGTACCCAGATGAACACTGAAGCTTTCTTT
>TRBD2|TRBJ2-2|TRBV9|18|-
CASSVALAGGEPTGELFF
TGTGCCAGCAGCGTAGCTCTCGCGGGGGGAGAACCGACCGGGGAGCTGTTTTTT
>-|TRBJ1-5|TRBV29-1|12|-
CSYGGSNQPQHF
TGCAGCTATGGGGGGAGCAATCAGCCCCAGCATTTT
>-|TRBJ1-1|TRBV11-3|13|-
CASSLGRGTEAFF
TGTGCCAGCAGCTTAGGCAGGGGCACTGAAGCTTTCTTT
>-|TRBJ2-7|TRBV28|14|-
CASSLGTSPYEQYF
TGTGCCAGCAGTTTAGGGACTTCTCCCTACGAGCAGTACTTC
>-|TRBJ2-1|TRBV27|13|-
CASSLYLGDEQFF
TGTGCCAGCAGTTTATATCTGGGCGATGAGCAGTTCTTC
>-|TRBJ2-7|TRBV28|15|-
CASSFWVGRAYEQYF
TGTGCCAGCAGTTTTTGGGTCGGGCGGGCCTACGAGCAGTACTTC
>-|TRBJ2-5|TRBV7-2|16|-
CASSLKARTSRETQYF
TGTGCCAGCAGCTTAAAAGCGCGCACTAGCCGGGAGACCCAGTACTTC
>-|TRBJ2-7|TRBV28|15|-
CASSLWPELSYEQYF
TGTGCCAGCAGTTTATGGCCGGAGCTATCCTACGAGCAGTACTTC
>-|TRBJ1-4|TRBV5-1|15|-
CASSSARSTNEKLFF
TGCGCCAGCAGCTCCGCCAGGTCCACCAATGAAAAACTGTTTTTT
>-|TRBJ1-2|TRBV5-6|13|-
CASISQGDYGYTF
TGTGCCAGCATCTCACAGGGTGACTATGGCTACACCTTC
>-|TRBJ2-1|TRBV9|15|once
CASSVDSGDVNEQFF
TGTGCCAGCAGCGTAGATTCAGGGGATGTAAATGAGCAGTTCTTC
>-|TRBJ2-1|TRBV30|14|-
CAWSVFPGLNEQFF
TGTGCCTGGAGTGTATTCCCGGGACTCAATGAGCAGTTCTTC
>TRBD1|TRBJ1-1|TRBV30|12|-
CASRTGRTEAFF
TGTGCCTCCCGGACAGGGCGAACTGAAGCTTTCTTT
>TRBD2|TRBJ2-2|TRBV25-1|17|-
CASTEGPSGRSTGELFF
TGTGCCAGCACTGAGGGCCCTAGCGGGAGAAGCACCGGGGAGCTGTTTTTT
>TRBD2|TRBJ2-5|TRBV12-5|15|-
CASGLGSGGSETQYF
TGTGCTAGTGGTTTGGGGAGCGGGGGGTCAGAGACCCAGTACTTC
>TRBD1|TRBJ1-2|TRBV30|14|-
CAWSVLGRGHGYTF
TGTGCCTGGAGTGTACTGGGTAGGGGGCATGGCTACACCTTC
>-|TRBJ2-5|TRBV16|12|-
CASSQGVETQYF
TGTGCCAGCAGCCAGGGCGTGGAGACCCAGTACTTC
>TRBD1|TRBJ2-5|TRBV7-3|15|-
CASSLGPGGEETQYF
TGTGCCAGCAGCTTAGGTCCAGGGGGCGAGGAGACCCAGTACTTC
>-|TRBJ1-1|TRBV6-5|13|-
CASSYSIGGEAFF
TGTGCCAGCAGTTACTCGATCGGAGGTGAAGCTTTCTTT
>-|TRBJ2-1|TRBV2|17|-
CASSESEEGGSYNEQFF
TGTGCCAGCAGTGAATCAGAGGAAGGGGGCTCCTACAATGAGCAGTTCTTC
>-|TRBJ2-7|TRBV30|10|-
CAYGPGWQYF
TGTGCCTATGGACCGGGATGGCAGTACTTC
>-|TRBJ1-2|TRBV6-5|13|-
CASSYFEGYGYTF
TGTGCCAGCAGTTACTTTGAGGGCTATGGCTACACCTTC
>-|TRBJ2-3|TRBV4-1|17|-
CASSQLSGGYQRDTQYF
TGCGCCAGCAGCCAACTCTCCGGGGGATATCAGAGAGATACGCAGTATTTT
>TRBD2|TRBJ2-7|TRBV15|17|-
CATSSPGEGPGSYEQYF
TGTGCCACCAGCAGTCCCGGGGAGGGACCAGGCTCCTACGAGCAGTACTTC
>TRBD1|TRBJ1-2|TRBV7-8|16|-
CASSLLQGDRAPGYTF
TGTGCCAGCAGCTTATTACAAGGGGACAGGGCTCCCGGCTACACCTTC
>-|TRBJ1-1|TRBV30|12|-
CAWSVLNTEAFF
TGTGCCTGGAGTGTTTTAAACACTGAAGCTTTCTTT
>TRBD2|TRBJ2-7|TRBV4-1|14|-
CASSPGTTRYEQYF
TGCGCCAGCAGCCCAGGGACTACCCGCTACGAGCAGTACTTC
>-|TRBJ2-7|TRBV5-1|14|-
CASSLWDTTYEQYF
TGCGCCAGCAGCTTGTGGGACACTACCTACGAGCAGTACTTC
>TRBD2|TRBJ2-3|TRBV7-3|16|-
CASSSSSSGSSDTQYF
TGTGCCAGCAGCTCGTCCTCTAGCGGGAGTTCAGATACGCAGTATTTT
>-|TRBJ2-3|TRBV28|15|once
CASSFLVGATDTQYF
TGTGCCAGCAGTTTCCTTGTTGGGGCCACAGATACGCAGTATTTT
>TRBD2|TRBJ2-7|TRBV9|13|-
CASNGGSSYEQYF
TGTGCCAGCAATGGCGGGAGCTCCTACGAGCAGTACTTC
>-|TRBJ2-7|TRBV28|14|once
CASSLDSASYEQYF
TGTGCCAGCAGCCTTGATAGCGCCTCCTACGAGCAGTACTTC
>-|TRBJ1-2|TRBV10-1|14|-
CASTTLRGSCGYTF
TGCGCCAGCACCACCCTTAGGGGGAGCTGTGGCTACACCTTC
>TRBD1|TRBJ2-4|TRBV28|13|-
CASSVDRVYIQYF
TGTGCCAGCAGTGTGGACAGGGTGTACATTCAGTACTTC
>TRBD2|TRBJ2-7|TRBV29-1|13|-
CSVVTSGSHEQYF
TGCAGCGTTGTAACTAGCGGGAGCCACGAGCAGTACTTC
>-|TRBJ2-1|TRBV19|13|once
CASSRRGTNEQFF
TGTGCCAGTAGCCGCCGGGGGACGAATGAGCAGTTCTTC
>TRBD1|TRBJ1-4|TRBV7-9|15|-
CASSLPTGLNEKLFF
TGTGCCAGCAGCTTACCGACAGGGTTAAATGAAAAACTGTTTTTT
>-|TRBJ1-2|TRBV6-5|14|-
CASSYSRQHYGYTF
TGTGCCAGCAGTTACTCCAGACAGCACTATGGCTACACCTTC
>TRBD2|TRBJ2-1|TRBV6-5|15|-
CASQRASGSYNEQFF
TGTGCCAGCCAGAGGGCTAGCGGCTCCTACAATGAGCAGTTCTTC
>-|TRBJ1-1|TRBV10-3|12|-
CAISPGDTEAFF
TGTGCCATCAGCCCAGGGGACACTGAAGCTTTCTTT